One and the same sample provided the 23 T cell receptor beta chains below, sequenced in a study of T cells after yellow fever vaccination. One entry per CDR3 protein results from TCRdb running MiXCR on the 5' RACE reads. The top ten hold about 15% of the sample, which has around 590,000 distinct CDR3 sequences, roughly an eighth seen once. Sample: PBMCs, taken on the day of the yellow fever booster vaccination. The receptor set was obtained from a man aged 25-45 years who received the YFV17D yellow fever vaccine.

This clonotype came up a few times. The genes are TRBV12-5 and TRBJ2-5; 9 bases match TRBD2. Trimming removed 0 bases from V and 4 bases from J; junction bases left unmatched: 9. This CDR3 spans 17 amino acids. Germline V gene sequence: CDR1 LGHNT, CDR2 FRNRAP. The CDR3 nucleotides read TGTGCTAGTGGTTTGGTGCTAGCGGGACTTGGGCCAGAGACCCAGTACTTC. Protein sequence: CASGLVLAGLGPETQYF.

This chain joins TRBV5-1 and TRBJ2-2; D remains ambiguous. This CDR3 region has 16 residues. CDR1 is SGHRS, CDR2 YFSETQ, per germline. The ends were cut back, 1 base at V and 6 bases at J, with 16 bases in the middle. Here the CDR3 reads CASSLRSSSLPGELFF. DNA of the CDR3: TGCGCCAGCAGCTTGCGGTCAAGTAGCTTACCCGGGGAGCTGTTTTTT.

The chain links TRBV7-6 to TRBJ2-1, with no clear D. This CDR3 is 14 amino acids long. Germline V gene lookup returns CDR1 SGHVS and CDR2 FNYEAQ. The ends were cut back, 5 bases at V and 8 bases at J, with 16 bases in the middle. The CDR3: CASSLSGLEYEQFF. The CDR3 nucleotides read TGTGCCAGCAGCCTCTCGGGCTTAGAATATGAGCAGTTCTTC.

The V gene is TRBV20-1, the J gene TRBJ1-2; no definite D call. The CDR3 totals 11 residues. The germline gives CDR1 DFQATT, CDR2 SNEGSKA (reference sequence). Trimming took off 2 bases at V and 7 bases at J, with 8 bases between the two ends. DNA for the CDR3: TGCAGTGCTAGATCTGGGATTGGCTACACCTTC. It encodes CSARSGIGYTF.

There are many counts of this clonotype. The rearrangement uses TRBV4-3 and TRBJ1-3; no firm D call. The germline V gene has CDR1 LGHNA and CDR2 YSLEER. CDR3 length equals 15 residues. V lost 1 base, J lost 4 bases, and 11 bases lay in between. The DNA of the CDR3 is TGCGCCAGCAGCCAAGGAAAGGTGGCGGGAAACACCATATATTTT. Residues: CASSQGKVAGNTIYF.

This clonotype was counted at least ten times. The rearrangement uses TRBV6-2 or TRBV6-3 and TRBJ2-1; D gene ambiguous. Germline V CDR1 and CDR2: MNHEY, SVGEGT. This CDR3 is built from 15 residues. The V end was cut by 2 bases, the J end by 3 bases, with 11 bases between. The CDR3 sequence is CASSYGRVHYNEQFF. Written as DNA, the CDR3 is TGTGCCAGCAGTTACGGAAGGGTTCACTACAATGAGCAGTTCTTC.

This CDR3 is CASSILGGGETQYF. The DNA of the CDR3 is TGTGCCAGTAGTATATTGGGTGGTGGCGAGACCCAGTACTTC. This chain joins TRBV19 and TRBJ2-5, with no clear D. The germline V and J ends were trimmed by 2 bases and 5 bases, with 12 bases remaining between them. The germline CDR1 and CDR2 sequences are LNHDA and SQIVND (reference sequence). The CDR3 has 14 amino acids.

The chain couples TRBV30 to TRBJ2-1; 11 bases align to TRBD2. The CDR3 extends over 15 amino acids. V lost 4 bases to trimming and J lost 6 bases; unmatched junction nucleotides: 8. Germline loops: CDR1 GTSNPN, CDR2 SVGIG (reference sequence). In DNA form, the CDR3 reads TGTGCCTGGAATACTTTAGCGGGAGGGCCCAATGAGCAGTTCTTC. The encoded protein is CAWNTLAGGPNEQFF.

The chain joins TRBV5-1 to TRBJ2-3, with 8 nucleotides matching TRBD2. V trimming: 3 bases; J trimming: 3 bases; junction bases outside the gene matches: 6. The V gene's germline CDR1 is SGHRS and CDR2 YFSETQ. CDR3 length equals 15 residues. The CDR3, as DNA: TGCGCCAGCAGCTGGAGCGGGAGTGTGACAGATACGCAGTATTTT. Protein sequence: CASSWSGSVTDTQYF.

The CDR3 DNA reads TGTGCCAGCCACCGTATGGGCTACGAGCAGTACTTC. Its translation is CASHRMGYEQYF. This chain links TRBV5-4 with TRBJ2-7; no firm D call. The CDR3 length is 12 residues. Germline V CDR1 and CDR2: SGHNT, YYREEE (reference sequence). V was clipped by 7 bases and J by 3 bases, with 11 bases between them. Drawing the rest from reference TRBV5-4 and TRBJ2-7, the complete variable domain is ETGVTQSPTHLIKTRGQQVTLRCSSQSGHNTVSWYQQALGQGPQFIFQYYREEENGRGNFPPRFSGLQFPNYSSELNVNALELDDSALYLCASHRMGYEQYFGPGTRLTVT.

The chain carries TRBV27 and TRBJ2-7, with a weak D call TRBD1 (5 bases). Trimming left V 6 bases short and J 8 bases short, with 14 bases between. Per germline, CDR1 MNHEY and CDR2 SMNVEV (reference sequence). The CDR3 loop spans 12 amino acids. CDR3 amino acids: CASSPDWGQQYF. The CDR3 region has the DNA TGTGCCAGCAGCCCCGACTGGGGCCAGCAGTACTTC.

The chain combines TRBV11-2 with TRBJ2-5; D remains unclear. CDR1 is SGHAT and CDR2 is FQNNGV in the germline V gene. The CDR3 has 14 residues. Deletions cut 2 bases from V and 2 bases from J, with 9 bases between. This CDR3 reads CASSLSGKQETQYF. The CDR3 DNA follows: TGTGCCAGCAGCTTATCCGGAAAACAAGAGACCCAGTACTTC.

This chain joins TRBV9 and TRBJ2-1; either TRBD1 or TRBD2 may fit D (5 bases each). Germline lookup yields CDR1 SGDLS and CDR2 YYNGEE. The CDR3 totals 15 residues. V gave up 4 bases and J gave up 8 bases, with 19 bases separating them. This CDR3 is CASSTTAGRVDEQFF. The CDR3 DNA sequence: TGTGCCAGCAGCACCACGGCAGGGAGAGTTGATGAGCAGTTCTTC.

The rearrangement links TRBV3-1 to TRBJ2-1; TRBD1 matches 9 bases. The CDR3 runs to 17 residues. Germline CDR1 is LGHDT and CDR2 is YNNKEL (reference sequence). Germline trimming cut 4 bases from V and 5 bases from J; bases unmatched to any gene: 12. The CDR3 sequence is CASSPVQGAARNNEQFF. CDR3 bases: TGTGCCAGCAGCCCGGTACAGGGGGCCGCGAGGAACAATGAGCAGTTCTTC.

This clonotype was counted a few times. This chain uses TRBV6-2 or TRBV6-3 with TRBJ2-7, with 14 bases fitting TRBD2. The germline gives CDR1 MNHEY, CDR2 SVGEGT. V dropped 2 bases and J dropped 1; count of bases not matched to a gene: 4. CDR3 size: 17 residues. Here the CDR3 DNA reads TGTGCCAGCAGTTACGGGACTAGCGGGAGAGAGTCCTACGAGCAGTACTTC. This codes for CASSYGTSGRESYEQYF.

This clonotype showed up just a few times. The V gene is TRBV5-1, the J gene TRBJ2-1, with 9 bases matching TRBD1. V gave up 0 bases and J gave up 8 bases; unmatched junction bases: 12. Germline V lookup: CDR1 SGHRS, CDR2 YFSETQ. CDR3 size: 17 residues. In DNA form, the CDR3 reads TGCGCCAGCAGCTTGGGATTACCGGGACAGGGTGGGCATGAGCAGTTCTTC. Translation: CASSLGLPGQGGHEQFF.

CDR3 bases: TGCAGTGCTAGGGGGGTGTACGGCAATCAGCCCCAGCATTTT. This codes for CSARGVYGNQPQHF. The chain employs TRBV20-1 and TRBJ1-5; TRBD1 is a possible D gene (5 bases). The CDR3 loop spans 14 amino acids. The germline V gene encodes CDR1 DFQATT and CDR2 SNEGSKA (reference sequence). Trimming cost V 3 bases and J 2 bases, with 11 bases left between them.

This chain connects TRBV10-3 to TRBJ2-3; D is possibly TRBD2 (6 bases). The germline CDR1 and CDR2 sequences are ENHRY and SYGVKD. V lost 2 bases to trimming and J lost 0 bases, with 6 bases between them. The CDR3 contains 14 residues. CDR3 nucleotides: TGTGCCATCAGTGAGGGGAGGAGCACAGATACGCAGTATTTT. Its protein is CAISEGRSTDTQYF.

In its sample, this clonotype was seen a few times. The CDR3 sequence is CASSPGERGDTGELFF. The DNA of the CDR3 is TGTGCCAGTAGTCCGGGGGAGCGGGGAGACACCGGGGAGCTGTTTTTT. J is TRBJ2-2 and V is TRBV19; 7 nucleotides line up with TRBD2. Germline CDR1 reads LNHDA; CDR2 reads SQIVND (reference sequence). V shed 5 bases, J shed 3 bases, and the junction held 9 bases outside the gene matches. This CDR3 contains 16 residues.

The rearrangement uses TRBV10-2 and TRBJ2-7; TRBD1 agrees at 8 bases. V lost 6 bases and J lost 2; bases outside the gene matches: 6. Germline V CDR1 and CDR2: WSHSY, SAAADI. The CDR3 has 14 amino acids. CDR3 loop: CASRKQGGTYEQYF. The CDR3 bases are TGCGCCAGCAGGAAACAGGGGGGAACCTACGAGCAGTACTTC.

The genes are TRBV29-1 and TRBJ2-3; D remains ambiguous. The CDR3 is 15 amino acids. The V gene's germline CDR1 is SQVTM and CDR2 ANQGSEA. Trimming stripped 6 bases from V and 6 bases from J, with 22 bases between. CDR3 in amino acids: CSVKTARRLGDTQYF. The CDR3 coding sequence is TGCAGCGTCAAAACCGCCCGGCGGCTGGGGGATACGCAGTATTTT.

This clonotype was seen more than once but under ten times. V gene TRBV7-3 combines with J gene TRBJ2-5; 10 nucleotides match TRBD1. The CDR3 spans 17 residues. CDR1 SGHTA and CDR2 FQGTGA come from the germline V gene. V was pared by 4 bases and J by 4 bases, with 12 bases of the junction left unmatched. The CDR3 bases are TGTGCCAGCAGCTCCCTCTACCGGGACAGGGGAAGAGAGACCCAGTACTTC. The encoded protein is CASSSLYRDRGRETQYF.

The rearrangement links TRBV6-1 to TRBJ2-5; TRBD2 agrees at 10 bases. The V and J ends lost 6 bases and 0 bases, in that order; junction bases with no gene match: 7. Germline V gene lookup returns CDR1 MNHNS and CDR2 SASEGT. CDR3 length equals 16 residues. As DNA, the CDR3 is TGTGCCAGCAGCCGCCCGACTAGCGGGTACCAAGAGACCCAGTACTTC. This sequence encodes CASSRPTSGYQETQYF.